This T cell receptor beta chain was found in a study of spatial heterogeneity in lung cancer. MiXCR was run by TCRdb on the 5' RACE reads, yielding one entry per CDR3 protein. This table has about 41,000 distinct CDR3 sequences, 12% appearing once. This CDR3 has 15 residues. Between the trimmed V and J ends, which lost 6 bases and 1 base, there was a span of 15 bases. Time point of the sample: sample taken at primary tumor resection. Without sorting, whole RNA was sequenced from tumor, nontumor lung or frozen PBMC. The sample was PBMCs, taken at surgery. The TCR sequence derives from a female donor with early-stage non-small cell lung cancer. J is TRBJ1-1 and V is TRBV12-3 or TRBV12-4, with TRBD1 as a possible D gene (6 bases). The CDR3 region is CASSQRQDPNTEAFF. The DNA for the CDR3 is TGTGCCAGCAGCCAGAGACAGGACCCGAACACTGAAGCTTTCTTT.